These 6 T cell receptor beta chains share one sample of origin, sequenced in a study of blood T cell repertoires in COVID-19. Profiling relied on immunoSEQ multiplex PCR, and the TCRdb table lists in-frame clones only, not all of them. This sample has about 150,000 clones, with around 90% found just once. Sequencing was done on a sample of PBMCs or T cells enriched from blood (not recorded which). These receptors were collected from a woman aged 40-49 years who had been exposed to COVID-19.

V and J are TRBV9 and TRBJ2-1, with TRBD2 identical over 13 bases. The V gene end was trimmed by 0 bases and the J gene end by 0 bases; junction bases not matched to a gene: 6. Germline V lookup: CDR1 SGDLS, CDR2 YYNGEE. The CDR3 sequence is 19 residues long. The CDR3 bases are TGTGCCAGCAGCGTAGCTTGGACTAGCGGGGGACCCTCCTACAATGAGCAGTTCTTC. Its protein is CASSVAWTSGGPSYNEQFF.

For this clone: Other DNA sequences in this sample translate to the same CDR3. The V gene is TRBV19, the J gene TRBJ1-5, with TRBD1 matching 10 bases. V lost 5 bases and J lost 2; bases outside the gene matches: 0. The germline CDR1 and CDR2 sequences are LNHDA and SQIVND (reference sequence). The CDR3 extends over 14 amino acids. The CDR3 DNA reads TGTGCCAGTAGTGGGACAGGGGGCAATCAGCCCCAGCATTTT. It specifies CASSGTGGNQPQHF.

The chain is built from TRBV11-3 and TRBJ1-1; no firm D call. V lost 5 bases, J lost 4 bases, and 8 bases lay in between. Germline CDR1 SGHNT, CDR2 YENEEA. CDR3 length: 12 amino acids. The CDR3 DNA reads TGTGCCAGCAGCCCCCGGGGCACTGAAGCTTTCTTT. Translated: CASSPRGTEAFF.

The genes are TRBV7-2 and TRBJ2-1; D unclear. CDR1 and CDR2 (germline): SGHTA, FQGNSA. V was clipped by 0 bases and J by 2 bases, with 8 bases between them. CDR3 size: 15 residues. The CDR3 nucleotides are TGTGCCAGCAGCTTAGCCCTACCACCCTACAATGAGCAGTTCTTC. Translated, it gives CASSLALPPYNEQFF.

This clone was seen a handful of times. The J gene is TRBJ1-1, the V gene TRBV7-9; 7 bases are a match to TRBD1. The CDR3 sequence is 14 residues long. Germline CDR1 reads SEHNR; CDR2 reads FQNEAQ (reference sequence). J gave up 1 base and V 5 bases, and 4 bases lay outside the gene matches. CDR3 DNA: TGTGCCAGCAGCCGAGGACAGGCGAACACTGAAGCTTTCTTT. Translated, it gives CASSRGQANTEAFF. The variable domain in full, with the rest retrieved from reference TRBV7-9 and TRBJ1-1, is DTGVSQNPRHKITKRGQNVTFRCDPISEHNRLYWYRQTLGQGPEFLTYFQNEAQLEKSRLLSDRFSAERPKGSFSTLEIQRTEQGDSAMYLCASSRGQANTEAFFGQGTRLTVV.

The V and J genes are TRBV25-1 and TRBJ1-1; no firm D call. Germline V lookup: CDR1 MGHDK, CDR2 SYGVNS. V lost 4 bases and J lost 2, with 8 bases in between. This CDR3 comprises 13 residues. The CDR3 loop is CASSATVNTEAFF. DNA for the CDR3: TGTGCCAGCAGTGCGACTGTTAACACTGAAGCTTTCTTT.